The 23 T cell receptor beta chains below come from one sample, sequenced in a study of blood T cell repertoires in COVID-19. Data came from immunoSEQ multiplex PCR; TCRdb stores just in-frame clones and leaves some out. The sample yields about 120,000 clones, 70% to 90% seen once. The sequencing input was peripheral blood. These receptor sequences come from a man in his fifties or sixties with acute or convalescent COVID-19.

The V and J genes are TRBV23-1 and TRBJ2-1; D gene uncertain. TRBV23-1 qualifies as an ORF whose function is uncertain. The CDR3 covers 13 residues. The ends were cut back, 0 bases at V and 11 bases at J, with 11 bases in the middle. The CDR3 spells CASSQSGSPQQFF. DNA of the CDR3: TGCGCCAGCAGTCAATCGGGCTCTCCTCAGCAGTTCTTC.

This clone was picked up one time. The V and J genes are TRBV18 and TRBJ2-1, with D possibly TRBD2 on 7 matching bases. Germline V gene sequence: CDR1 KGHSH, CDR2 LQKENI. The CDR3 loop spans 18 amino acids. V gave up 6 bases and J gave up 0 bases, with 21 bases separating them. The CDR3 sequence: CASSQLGEGGSSYNEQFF. The DNA for the CDR3 is TGTGCCAGCTCGCAACTAGGAGAGGGGGGGAGCTCCTACAATGAGCAGTTCTTC.

The V gene is TRBV7-3, the J gene TRBJ2-7, with 11 bases that match TRBD2. V shed 4 bases, J shed 1 base, and the junction held 3 bases outside the gene matches. The CDR3 totals 15 residues. In germline, CDR1 is SGHTA, CDR2 FQGTGA. CDR3 loop: CASSSLAGGSYEQYF. The DNA for the CDR3 is TGTGCCAGCAGCTCCCTAGCGGGAGGATCCTACGAGCAGTACTTC.

DNA for the CDR3: TGTGCCAGCAGTCCGACAGGGGGCGGTGAAAAACTGTTTTTT. This translates into CASSPTGGGEKLFF. V gene TRBV6-6 combines with J gene TRBJ1-4; 10 positions match TRBD1. Germline assignment: CDR1 MNHNY and CDR2 SVGAGI (reference sequence). The CDR3 consists of 14 residues. J gave up 7 bases and V 5 bases, and 4 bases lay outside the gene matches.

The J gene is TRBJ2-5, the V gene TRBV28; D is possibly TRBD2 (6 bases). The V end lost 1 base, the J end lost 2 bases, and 11 bases lay between the germline ends. CDR3 size: 15 residues. Germline CDR1 MDHEN, CDR2 SYDVKM. The CDR3 sequence: CASSLSTSYQETQYF. The CDR3 DNA follows: TGTGCCAGCAGTTTATCAACTAGCTATCAAGAGACCCAGTACTTC.

The V call is TRBV2, the J call TRBJ2-5, with D maybe TRBD1 (5 bases). CDR1 is SNHLY and CDR2 is FYNNEI in the germline V gene. The V end lost 3 bases, the J end lost 5 bases, and 10 bases lay between the germline ends. This CDR3 region has 13 residues. The chain's CDR3 is CASSEVKGETQYF. The DNA for the CDR3 is TGTGCCAGCAGTGAGGTGAAGGGGGAGACCCAGTACTTC.

The chain has TRBV28 and TRBJ2-7; D perhaps matches TRBD1 (6 bases). Germline V CDR1 and CDR2: MDHEN, SYDVKM. The CDR3 is 15 residues long. V was trimmed by 5 bases and J by 4 bases, leaving 18 bases between them. CDR3 nucleotide sequence: TGTGCCAGCAGTCCCTCCTCTGGGACAAGGTACGAGCAGTACTTC. It codes for CASSPSSGTRYEQYF.

The chain carries TRBV5-4 and TRBJ2-3, with TRBD2 matching 7 bases. Germline V gene data show CDR1 as SGHNT and CDR2 as YYREEE (reference sequence). The CDR3 runs to 15 residues. Unmatched junction bases numbered 14, after V lost 6 bases and J lost 7 bases. CDR3 amino acids: CASTPGLAEGNTQYF. Written as DNA, the CDR3 is TGTGCCAGCACCCCCGGGCTAGCGGAAGGGAATACGCAGTATTTT.

The V call is TRBV30, the J call TRBJ1-2, with a tentative D call TRBD1 (6 bases). Germline CDR1 reads GTSNPN; CDR2 reads SVGIG (reference sequence). This CDR3 is built from 17 residues. V was clipped by 4 bases and J by 4 bases, with 25 bases between them. CDR3 coding DNA: TGTGCCTGGACTCACCAAGGGGGTGCGCATCCCATCTATGGCTACACCTTC. Its protein product is CAWTHQGGAHPIYGYTF. The whole variable domain, remainder taken from reference TRBV30 and TRBJ1-2, is SQTIHQWPATLVQPVGSPLSLECTVEGTSNPNLYWYRQAAGRGLQLLFYSVGIGQISSEVPQNLSASRPQDRQFILSSKKLLLSDSGFYLCAWTHQGGAHPIYGYTFGSGTRLTVV.

The chain uses TRBV7-2 and TRBJ2-1; tentative D call: TRBD2 (6 bases). This CDR3 region has 16 residues. V lost 2 bases and J lost 2, with 13 bases in between. CDR1 is SGHTA, CDR2 FQGNSA, per germline. CDR3 region: CASSLRSGFAYNEQFF. The CDR3 nucleotides are TGTGCCAGCAGCTTAAGAAGCGGGTTCGCCTACAATGAGCAGTTCTTC.

The gene calls are TRBV7-9 and TRBJ2-3; D is uncertain. The CDR3 has 13 residues. Germline values: CDR1 SEHNR, CDR2 FQNEAQ (reference sequence). The V end lost 2 bases, the J end lost 8 bases, and 11 bases lay between the germline ends. The CDR3 region is CASSLSTIGTQYF. CDR3 sequence (DNA): TGTGCCAGCAGCTTATCTACGATCGGTACGCAGTATTTT.

The chain employs TRBV21-1 and TRBJ1-2; the table's D call, TRBD1, was not checked against the DNA. TRBV21-1 is a pseudogene. This CDR3 spans 16 amino acids. The CDR3 bases are TGTGCCAGCAGCAAAGTTACAGGGGGCGACCACTATGGCTACACCTTC. Its protein is CASSKVTGGDHYGYTF.

This clone was found once. This sequence joins TRBV19 and TRBJ1-2; 9 bases map to TRBD1. CDR1 is LNHDA and CDR2 is SQIVND in the germline V gene (reference sequence). Trimming cost V 3 bases and J 4 bases; bases outside gene matches: 6. The CDR3 covers 15 residues. CDR3 residues: CASSIRGQGSYGYTF. The CDR3 bases are TGTGCCAGTAGTATCCGGGGACAGGGCAGCTATGGCTACACCTTC.

The V call is TRBV24-1, the J call TRBJ2-3; 11 nucleotides line up with TRBD2. The CDR3 spans 16 residues. The germline CDR1 and CDR2 sequences are KGHDR and SFDVKD. V gave up 3 bases and J gave up 1 base; unmatched junction bases: 2. The CDR3 loop reads CATSDPTSGGTDTQYF. The CDR3 region has the DNA TGTGCCACCAGTGATCCGACTAGCGGGGGCACAGATACGCAGTATTTT.

This clone was seen just once. The rearrangement joins TRBV28 to TRBJ1-1; D is unclear. Trimming took 6 bases from V and 0 from J, leaving 8 bases between them. In germline, CDR1 is MDHEN, CDR2 SYDVKM. The CDR3 runs 13 residues. The DNA of the CDR3 is TGTGCCAGCAGCTTTGTCCTGAACACTGAAGCTTTCTTT. Translating gives CASSFVLNTEAFF.

The chain links TRBV12-3 or TRBV12-4 to TRBJ1-2, with TRBD1 as a possible D gene (5 bases). V lost 5 bases and J 4 bases, leaving 11 bases between the germline ends. The CDR3 is made up of 13 amino acids. CDR3 amino acids: CASSRQSGYGYTF. The CDR3 DNA sequence: TGTGCCAGCAGTCGACAGTCCGGCTATGGCTACACCTTC.

The chain combines TRBV7-8 with TRBJ2-5, with D uncertain. V shed 1 base and J shed 1 base, with 7 bases lying between them. Germline CDR1 and CDR2: SGHVS and FQNEAQ. The CDR3 loop spans 14 amino acids. CDR3 region: CASSLDGFQETQYF. CDR3 coding DNA: TGTGCCAGCAGCTTAGATGGCTTCCAAGAGACCCAGTACTTC. Using reference TRBV7-8 and TRBJ2-5 for the parts outside the CDR3, the full variable domain is GAGVSQSPRYKVAKRGQDVALRCDPISGHVSLFWYQQALGQGPEFLTYFQNEAQLDKSGLPSDRFFAERPEGSVSTLKIQRTQQEDSAVYLCASSLDGFQETQYFGPGTRLLVL.

This chain uses TRBV10-3 with TRBJ2-3; D gene ambiguous. The CDR3 sequence is 15 residues long. Germline V gene data show CDR1 as ENHRY and CDR2 as SYGVKD. V lost 0 bases and J lost 4, with 11 bases in between. Written as DNA, the CDR3 is TGTGCCATCAGTGAGTCCTACGGGTCCTCAGATACGCAGTATTTT. As protein: CAISESYGSSDTQYF.

The chain combines TRBV7-2 with TRBJ2-2; possibly TRBD1 for D (5 bases). The CDR3 is made up of 14 amino acids. Germline V gene sequence: CDR1 SGHTA, CDR2 FQGNSA. Trimming stripped 5 bases from V and 5 bases from J, with 12 bases between. DNA for the CDR3: TGTGCCAGCAGCCCCCAGACAGTGACCGGGGAGCTGTTTTTT. The encoded protein is CASSPQTVTGELFF.

The V and J genes are TRBV7-2 and TRBJ1-3; D gene unclear. The germline V and J ends were trimmed by 1 base and 0 bases, with 7 bases remaining between them. From germline, CDR1 is SGHTA and CDR2 FQGNSA. This CDR3 is built from 15 residues. The CDR3 sequence: CASSLGPSSGNTIYF. In nucleotides, the CDR3 is TGTGCCAGCAGCTTAGGCCCGAGCTCTGGAAACACCATATATTTT.

CDR3 DNA: TGTGCCAGCAGTTGGGGGACAGGTGGAACTGAAGCTTTCTTT. It translates to CASSWGTGGTEAFF. The chain combines TRBV27 with TRBJ1-1; 8 positions agree with TRBD1. The CDR3 has 14 amino acids. With V trimmed by 4 bases and J by 5 bases, 6 bases remained unmatched. Germline assignment: CDR1 MNHEY and CDR2 SMNVEV (reference sequence).

V and J are TRBV29-1 and TRBJ1-2; D remains ambiguous. V dropped 8 bases and J dropped 5 bases, with 12 bases sitting between them. Germline assignment: CDR1 SQVTM and CDR2 ANQGSEA. This CDR3 spans 11 amino acids. This chain's CDR3 is CSSTTRYGYTF. In nucleotides, the CDR3 is TGCAGCTCCACCACCCGGTATGGCTACACCTTC.

The V and J genes are TRBV29-1 and TRBJ2-1; perhaps TRBD1 as D (6 bases). Germline V lookup: CDR1 SQVTM, CDR2 ANQGSEA. The V end lost 5 bases, the J end lost 6 bases, and 14 bases lay between the germline ends. This CDR3 region has 13 residues. CDR3: CSVSNYRVNEQFF. The CDR3 bases are TGCAGCGTTAGCAATTACAGGGTCAATGAGCAGTTCTTC.